This TCR beta chain was recovered during a study of T-cell reconstitution after alpha-beta-depleted transplantation in children. Concerning this clonotype itself: Its antigen remains unidentified.

Study outcomes and limitations: High day-60 TCRbeta diversity in some patients came from surviving recipient T cells and thymic progenitors. Expanded graft clones, several hundred of them, were reportedly the source of alpha-beta T cells about two months after transplant. Hyperexpanded clones declined; after one year, newly produced T cells mostly supplied diversity.

A TCRbeta library incorporating unique molecular identifiers was prepared. TCRdb used MiXCR to reprocess the PCR reads, holding one entry per CDR3 protein. The table includes around 700,000 distinct CDR3 sequences, about an eighth detected once. The sequence came from a girl aged 2 to 10 with congenital amegakaryocytic thrombocytopenia, due to receive a stem cell transplant. Specimen: PBMCs, collected before TCRalphabeta/CD19-depleted stem cell transplant.

CDR3 residues: CASSFGPSSIYGYTF. CDR3 DNA sequence: TGTGCCAGCAGCTTTGGTCCAAGCAGTATCTATGGCTACACCTTC. The V gene is TRBV7-2, the J gene TRBJ1-2; D is unclear. CDR3 length equals 15 residues. Germline lookup yields CDR1 SGHTA and CDR2 FQGNSA. V gave up 3 bases and J gave up 4 bases, with 15 bases separating them.